This T cell receptor (beta chain) stems from a study of blood T cell repertoires in COVID-19. V shed 5 bases, J shed 6 bases, and the junction held 8 bases outside the gene matches. The CDR3 runs 15 residues. Germline CDR1 is KGHSH and CDR2 is LQKENI. This clone is a singleton in its sample. Per the original methods: Scientists estimated how many nucleated cells there were by amplifying reference gene primers. Method: immunoSEQ multiplex PCR; TCRdb's copy keeps in-frame clones and lacks some. That table is the source of V, J and clone size, and D and trimming were worked out from the DNA. The table includes about 62,000 clones, roughly 90% detected once.

The sequence was obtained from a human donor in a cohort sampled during active COVID-19. The specimen was peripheral blood. V gene TRBV18 combines with J gene TRBJ2-2; the match to TRBD1 covers 8 bases. In nucleotides, the CDR3 is TGTGCCAGCTCAGGGCAGGGGGCCCTCGCCGGGGAGCTGTTTTTT. Amino acids: CASSGQGALAGELFF.